The 16 T cell receptor beta chains below were found in one sample sequenced in a study of blood T cell repertoires in COVID-19. Here immunoSEQ multiplex PCR was the method, and the copy in TCRdb shows in-frame clones only, minus some. The sample has 55,000 to 65,000 clones; roughly 83% are singletons. Sequenced material: peripheral blood. Every receptor here comes from a man aged 25-45 years with COVID-19, enrolled during active disease.

Only a few counts were recorded for this clone. The chain recombines TRBV28 with TRBJ2-7, with 8 bases lining up with TRBD1. Germline V gene lookup returns CDR1 MDHEN and CDR2 SYDVKM. This CDR3 is built from 14 residues. V trimming: 2 bases; J trimming: 2 bases; junction bases outside the gene matches: 2. For the CDR3, the DNA is TGTGCCAGCAGTTTAATACAGGGGGCCTACGAGCAGTACTTC. As protein: CASSLIQGAYEQYF.

The chain has TRBV19 and TRBJ2-7; no clear D. The CDR3 extends over 15 amino acids. V was cut by 3 bases and J by 2 bases, with 14 bases left in between. Looked up from germline, CDR1 is LNHDA and CDR2 is SQIVND (reference sequence). The CDR3: CASSMAQVPTYEQYF. The DNA for the CDR3 is TGTGCCAGTAGTATGGCTCAAGTACCAACCTACGAGCAGTACTTC.

This sequence joins TRBV29-1 and TRBJ2-1; D might be TRBD2 (6 bases). The CDR3 has 14 residues. V dropped 6 bases and J dropped 7 bases, with 19 bases sitting between them. Germline CDR1 SQVTM, CDR2 ANQGSEA. CDR3 DNA: TGCAGCGTCGTGGACCCAACGGGGAGGAATGAGCAGTTCTTC. This sequence encodes CSVVDPTGRNEQFF.

The V call is TRBV2, the J call TRBJ2-7; 7 nucleotides align to TRBD1. There are 11 residues in the CDR3. After removal of 8 bases from V and 3 bases from J, the junction contained 1 base not matched to a gene. Germline CDR1 reads SNHLY; CDR2 reads FYNNEI. CDR3 in DNA: TGTGCCAGCCACAGGGGCTACGAGCAGTACTTC. This codes for CASHRGYEQYF. Full variable domain (outside the CDR3, taken from reference TRBV2 and TRBJ2-7): EPEVTQTPSHQVTQMGQEVILRCVPISNHLYFYWYRQILGQKVEFLVSFYNNEISEKSEIFDDQFSVERPDGSNFTLKIRSTKLEDSAMYFCASHRGYEQYFGPGTRLTVT.

This chain joins TRBV7-2 and TRBJ2-1, with 7 bases aligning to TRBD2. The CDR3 contains 15 residues. Per germline, CDR1 SGHTA and CDR2 FQGNSA. V shed 8 bases and J 2 bases; nucleotides not matched to a gene: 9. In nucleotides, the CDR3 is TGTGCCAGCGCGTCTAGCGGAGGGGCCTACAATGAGCAGTTCTTC. Translating it yields CASASSGGAYNEQFF.

This clone has just a few counts. This rearrangement joins TRBV6-5 to TRBJ2-5, with 8 positions matching TRBD1. CDR1 and CDR2 (germline): MNHEY, SVGAGI. The CDR3 contains 14 residues. V lost 2 bases, J lost 4 bases, and 3 bases stayed unmatched. The CDR3 loop is CASSYRQGRETQYF. For the CDR3, the DNA is TGTGCCAGCAGTTACCGACAGGGGAGAGAGACCCAGTACTTC.

This chain joins TRBV14 and TRBJ2-1, with no clear D. The germline V gene has CDR1 SGHDN and CDR2 FVKESK. Trimming removed 1 base at V and 4 bases at J, with 11 bases between. The CDR3 is 15 residues long. The CDR3 bases are TGTGCCAGCAGCCAAGGTCGGAGTGGTTACAATGAGCAGTTCTTC. It codes for CASSQGRSGYNEQFF.

In DNA, the CDR3 is TGCAGTGCTAGGGGTCGGGGTGAGCAGTTCTTC. It encodes CSARGRGEQFF. This rearrangement joins TRBV20-1 to TRBJ2-1; D might be TRBD2 (5 bases). Germline CDR1 reads DFQATT; CDR2 reads SNEGSKA (reference sequence). CDR3 length: 11 residues. Trimming cost V 3 bases and J 9 bases, with 9 bases left between them.

This chain uses TRBV4-3 with TRBJ2-7; possible D gene TRBD2, 5 bases. Germline V gene data show CDR1 as LGHNA and CDR2 as YSLEER. V was clipped by 2 bases and J by 2 bases, with 13 bases between them. The CDR3 contains 15 residues. CDR3 DNA: TGCGCCAGCAGCCAAAGCGCGGGCAGGACCTACGAGCAGTACTTC. Protein: CASSQSAGRTYEQYF.

This clone was seen only a few times. The chain is built from TRBV2 and TRBJ1-4; 9 bases are shared with TRBD1. Per the germline V gene, CDR1 is SNHLY and CDR2 is FYNNEI. CDR3 length equals 16 residues. The junction had 12 bases not matched to a gene; V was cut back by 6 bases and J by 7 bases. The CDR3 coding sequence is TGTGCCAGCAGGGACAGGGGCTCGACGAGGAGTGAAAAACTGTTTTTT. Protein sequence: CASRDRGSTRSEKLFF.

The chain uses TRBV28 and TRBJ1-1; TRBD1 matches at 8 bases. Germline CDR1 MDHEN, CDR2 SYDVKM. The V and J ends lost 6 bases and 4 bases, in that order; junction bases with no gene match: 13. The CDR3 spans 16 residues. The CDR3 loop reads CASRIPWTGWGTEAFF. DNA of the CDR3: TGTGCCAGCAGAATTCCTTGGACAGGGTGGGGCACTGAAGCTTTCTTT.

The V call is TRBV12-3 or TRBV12-4, the J call TRBJ2-5; a possible D gene is TRBD2 (7 bases). Trimming left V 6 bases short and J 5 bases short, with 13 bases between. This CDR3 contains 13 residues. The CDR3, as DNA: TGTGCCAGCAGGTCGGGGGGCGGGGAGACCCAGTACTTC. Translating gives CASRSGGGETQYF.

The V gene is TRBV4-1, the J gene TRBJ2-7; possibly TRBD1 for D (6 bases). From germline, CDR1 is MGHRA and CDR2 YSYEKL. The CDR3 runs 15 residues. The germline V and J ends were trimmed by 6 bases and 2 bases, with 17 bases remaining between them. CDR3 in DNA: TGCGCCAGCAGTAAAATATTAGGACAGACCTACGAGCAGTACTTC. Translated, it gives CASSKILGQTYEQYF.

This clone was seen only once. The V and J genes are TRBV3-1 (or the pseudogene TRBV3-2) and TRBJ2-7, with 8 positions matching TRBD1. Germline-derived CDR1 and CDR2 are LGHDT and YNNKEL (reference sequence). Trimming removed 5 bases from V and 0 bases from J; junction bases left unmatched: 3. There are 14 residues in the CDR3. The CDR3 region has the DNA TGTGCCAGCAGCGCCAGGGGGCCCTCCTACGAGCAGTACTTC. This encodes CASSARGPSYEQYF.

V and J are TRBV3-1 (or the pseudogene TRBV3-2) and TRBJ2-7; TRBD2 is a possible D gene (6 bases). The germline V and J ends were trimmed by 8 bases and 1 base, with 12 bases remaining between them. CDR1 LGHDT and CDR2 YNNKEL come from the germline V gene (reference sequence). This CDR3 contains 13 residues. The chain's CDR3 is CASSPGDSYEQYF. The CDR3 DNA follows: TGTGCCAGCTCCCCGGGGGATTCCTACGAGCAGTACTTC.

The V gene is TRBV5-5, the J gene TRBJ1-5; D gene ambiguous. V was cut by 0 bases and J by 5 bases, with 6 bases left in between. Germline loops: CDR1 SGHKS, CDR2 YYEKEE (reference sequence). The CDR3 runs to 13 residues. The CDR3, as DNA: TGTGCCAGCAGCTTGGCAGAGGATCAGCCCCAGCATTTT. Translated: CASSLAEDQPQHF.